This T cell receptor beta chain stems from a study of blood T cells in healthy people across ages. Study-level background: Template switching caught about one barcoded beta molecule for each two T cells.

CDR1 and CDR2 from the germline V gene are SGHTA and FQGNSA. The CDR3 has 14 amino acids. Details on this clonotype: Its antigen is still unknown.

Overall study findings and caveats: Long-lived donors exceeded aged donors in naive CD4+ cells and diversity. A conclusive naive versus antigen-experienced comparison was prevented by the unsorted PBMCs.

It was with a sample-barcoded 5' primer and a J-beta primer mix that a second PCR of about 6 to 12 cycles was run. A template-switch adaptor that had 12 random nucleotides put a tag on each cDNA molecule. TCRdb itself ran the 5' RACE reads through MiXCR, one entry per CDR3 protein. The data contain some 700,000 distinct CDR3 sequences, roughly two fifths of them singletons. Material: blood. V and J are TRBV7-2 and TRBJ2-5, with D perhaps given as TRBD1 or TRBD2 (5 bases each). TRBJ2-7 explains the end of the DNA better; the J call may be wrong. This TCR came from a woman aged 55 to 70 in good health. The CDR3, as DNA: TGTGCCAGCAGCGCCCGTCGGGGCGTTTACGAGCAGTACTTC. It translates to CASSARRGVYEQYF.